The next 27 T cell receptor beta chains were all read from a single sample in a study of OX40 agonist ivuxolimab in advanced cancers. The protocol was immunoSEQ multiplex PCR, while the TCRdb copy is restricted to in-frame clones and leaves out a portion. This table holds tens of thousands of clones, approximately 90% found once. This material consisted of CD4+ or CD8+ T cells sorted from blood, taken in a trial of the OX40 agonist ivuxolimab. Every receptor here comes from an adult with an advanced solid tumor such as melanoma, head and neck, liver or kidney cancer.

The V and J genes are TRBV9 and TRBJ2-7, with D tentatively TRBD2 (6 bases). The V and J ends lost 0 bases and 5 bases respectively, with 12 bases between them. The CDR3 consists of 14 residues. The germline V gene has CDR1 SGDLS and CDR2 YYNGEE. The CDR3 is CASSVGRGWDEQYF. The CDR3 nucleotides are TGTGCCAGCAGCGTAGGCCGGGGGTGGGACGAGCAGTACTTC.

CDR3 nucleotides: TGTGCCAGCAGCCAGGACAGGGGGAACTATGGCTACACCTTC. This encodes CASSQDRGNYGYTF. The chain combines TRBV13 with TRBJ1-2; 10 bases are a match to TRBD1. The CDR3 runs to 14 residues. CDR1 and CDR2 from the germline V gene are PRHDT and FYEKMQ (reference sequence). V lost 5 bases and J lost 2; bases outside the gene matches: 2.

CDR3: CASSFSSGANVLTF. CDR3 nucleotides: TGTGCCAGCAGTTTCAGCTCTGGGGCCAACGTCCTGACTTTC. The chain has TRBV27 and TRBJ2-6; D not resolved. V gave up 3 bases and J gave up 0 bases, with 3 bases separating them. CDR1 and CDR2 (germline): MNHEY, SMNVEV (reference sequence). CDR3 length: 14 amino acids.

This clone has a single count. The gene calls are TRBV5-1 and TRBJ2-1; possible D gene TRBD1, 6 bases. V was pared by 3 bases and J by 4 bases, with 8 bases between. Germline V CDR1 and CDR2: SGHRS, YFSETQ. The CDR3 is 13 residues long. The CDR3 coding sequence is TGCGCCAGCAGCTGGGACATTTACAATGAGCAGTTCTTC. Translating it yields CASSWDIYNEQFF.

In nucleotides, the CDR3 is TGTGCCAGCAGCGAAGGGGGAGGTCTTTCACCCCTCCACTTT. Protein sequence: CASSEGGGLSPLHF. The chain combines TRBV9 with TRBJ1-6; possibly TRBD1 for D (6 bases). Trimming removed 3 bases at V and 9 bases at J, with 13 bases between. This CDR3 contains 14 residues. The germline V gene has CDR1 SGDLS and CDR2 YYNGEE. The complete variable domain, with remaining parts taken from reference TRBV9 and TRBJ1-6, reads DSGVTQTPKHLITATGQRVTLRCSPRSGDLSVYWYQQSLDQGLQFLIQYYNGEERAKGNILERFSAQQFPDLHSELNLSSLELGDSALYFCASSEGGGLSPLHFGNGTRLTVT.

The chain links TRBV5-1 to TRBJ2-7; D is undetermined. The CDR3 is 12 residues long. The ends were cut back, 0 bases at V and 5 bases at J, with 6 bases in the middle. The germline CDR1 and CDR2 sequences are SGHRS and YFSETQ. The CDR3 nucleotides are TGCGCCAGCAGCTTGGTCGGGCACGAGCAGTACTTC. This sequence encodes CASSLVGHEQYF.

This sequence joins TRBV28 and TRBJ2-7; a weak D match, TRBD2 (6 bases). Germline V gene lookup returns CDR1 MDHEN and CDR2 SYDVKM. CDR3 length: 15 amino acids. V was trimmed by 10 bases and J by 0 bases, leaving 19 bases between them. This CDR3 reads CATTGGIDPSYEQYF. CDR3 bases: TGTGCCACCACCGGGGGTATAGATCCCTCCTACGAGCAGTACTTC.

The CDR3 protein is CASSFLGAYTDTQYF. The CDR3 DNA is TGTGCCAGCAGTTTCCTCGGGGCTTACACAGATACGCAGTATTTT. This chain connects TRBV27 to TRBJ2-3; possibly TRBD1 or TRBD2 for D (5 bases each). This CDR3 has 15 residues. CDR1 is MNHEY, CDR2 SMNVEV, per germline (reference sequence). Deletions cut 3 bases from V and 2 bases from J, with 12 bases between.

The CDR3 sequence is CASSIWDSANTEAFF. The CDR3 coding sequence is TGTGCCAGTAGTATATGGGACAGTGCTAACACTGAAGCTTTCTTT. The V call is TRBV19, the J call TRBJ1-1; TRBD1 aligns across 7 bases. With V trimmed by 2 bases and J by 2 bases, 5 bases remained unmatched. The V gene's germline CDR1 is LNHDA and CDR2 SQIVND (reference sequence). The CDR3 runs to 15 residues.

The gene calls are TRBV9 and TRBJ2-7; 10 nucleotides match TRBD1. Trimming removed 4 bases from V and 2 bases from J; junction bases left unmatched: 3. Germline CDR1 and CDR2: SGDLS and YYNGEE. This CDR3 has 14 residues. The CDR3 is CASSPGQGAYEQYF. The CDR3 coding sequence is TGTGCCAGCAGCCCAGGACAGGGGGCCTACGAGCAGTACTTC.

The J gene is TRBJ2-1, the V gene TRBV6-5; D ambiguous. Germline V gene data show CDR1 as MNHEY and CDR2 as SVGAGI. V lost 3 bases to trimming and J lost 0 bases, with 9 bases between them. The CDR3 spans 15 residues. Here the CDR3 reads CASSYMAYSYNEQFF. The CDR3 coding sequence is TGTGCCAGCAGTTATATGGCTTACTCCTACAATGAGCAGTTCTTC.

The chain recombines TRBV9 with TRBJ2-7, with 10 bases that match TRBD1. V lost 3 bases and J lost 5; bases outside the gene matches: 2. The CDR3 is made up of 13 amino acids. Germline CDR1 is SGDLS and CDR2 is YYNGEE. CDR3: CASSAGTGDEQYF. In DNA form, the CDR3 reads TGTGCCAGCAGCGCCGGGACAGGGGACGAGCAGTACTTC.

This rearrangement joins TRBV4-3 to TRBJ2-2; D unresolved. Per the germline V gene, CDR1 is LGHNA and CDR2 is YSLEER. The CDR3 totals 18 residues. Trimming stripped 0 bases from V and 4 bases from J, with 18 bases between. Here the CDR3 reads CASSQDQSTELFTGELFF. The CDR3 nucleotides are TGCGCCAGCAGCCAAGATCAGAGTACTGAACTATTCACCGGGGAGCTGTTTTTT.

The rearrangement uses TRBV5-1 and TRBJ1-2, with D possibly TRBD1 on 5 matching bases. Germline V gives CDR1 SGHRS, CDR2 YFSETQ. Trimming shortened V by 1 base and J by 6 bases, and 13 bases separated the two germline ends. The CDR3 is made up of 14 amino acids. CDR3 coding DNA: TGCGCCAGCAGCTTGCAGGGAGAACCTGATGGCTACACCTTC. Amino acids: CASSLQGEPDGYTF.

The J gene is TRBJ2-1, the V gene TRBV29-1, with a weak D call TRBD2 (5 bases). Germline V lookup: CDR1 SQVTM, CDR2 ANQGSEA. V was pared by 3 bases and J by 2 bases, with 5 bases between. The CDR3 contains 12 residues. The CDR3 loop is CSVERAYNEQFF. The CDR3 DNA reads as TGCAGCGTTGAGAGGGCCTACAATGAGCAGTTCTTC.

The chain joins TRBV2 to TRBJ2-1; maybe TRBD2 (6 bases). CDR1 and CDR2 from the germline V gene are SNHLY and FYNNEI. V was trimmed by 6 bases and J by 8 bases, leaving 23 bases between them. The length of the CDR3 is 16 residues. CDR3 protein: CASRGVGSILVDEQFF. CDR3 DNA: TGTGCCAGCAGAGGGGTCGGGAGCATTTTAGTAGATGAGCAGTTCTTC.

This sequence joins TRBV28 and TRBJ2-1, with 10 positions matching TRBD2. Germline V gene lookup returns CDR1 MDHEN and CDR2 SYDVKM. This CDR3 region has 16 residues. V shed 5 bases, J shed 6 bases, and the junction held 10 bases outside the gene matches. CDR3 protein: CASSDLAGAMSNEQFF. In DNA, the CDR3 is TGTGCCAGCAGTGATCTAGCGGGAGCGATGAGCAATGAGCAGTTCTTC. Full variable domain (rest looked up from reference TRBV28 and TRBJ2-1): DVKVTQSSRYLVKRTGEKVFLECVQDMDHENMFWYRQDPGLGLRLIYFSYDVKMKEKGDIPEGYSVSREKKERFSLILESASTNQTSMYLCASSDLAGAMSNEQFFGPGTRLTVL.

The chain couples TRBV9 to TRBJ1-3; D ambiguous. CDR1 SGDLS and CDR2 YYNGEE come from the germline V gene. This CDR3 has 15 amino acids. V was clipped by 0 bases and J by 0 bases, with 7 bases between them. The CDR3 here is CASSVGRVSGNTIYF. CDR3 bases: TGTGCCAGCAGCGTAGGCCGAGTCTCTGGAAACACCATATATTTT.

This sequence joins TRBV19 and TRBJ1-3, with D hard to call. Per germline, CDR1 LNHDA and CDR2 SQIVND (reference sequence). Trimming left V 6 bases short and J 0 bases short, with 12 bases between. The CDR3 length is 15 residues. The chain's CDR3 is CASSPKGISGNTIYF. The CDR3 coding sequence is TGTGCCAGTAGCCCGAAGGGTATCTCTGGAAACACCATATATTTT.

This clone appeared a single time. The chain carries TRBV5-5 and TRBJ1-2; D not resolved. V was clipped by 0 bases and J by 2 bases, with 11 bases between them. The CDR3 consists of 15 residues. Germline V gene lookup returns CDR1 SGHKS and CDR2 YYEKEE (reference sequence). The CDR3 nucleotides read TGTGCCAGCAGCTTGGGACCCGGACTCAACTATGGCTACACCTTC. Its translation: CASSLGPGLNYGYTF.

The chain is built from TRBV6-5 and TRBJ2-2; a weak D match, TRBD2 (6 bases). The germline CDR1 and CDR2 sequences are MNHEY and SVGAGI. This CDR3 region has 14 residues. Trimming pared 0 bases from V and 7 bases from J, leaving 9 bases between. The CDR3 sequence: CASSYSGGGGELFF. The CDR3 nucleotides are TGTGCCAGCAGTTACTCGGGGGGAGGCGGGGAGCTGTTTTTT.

The chain links TRBV7-9 to TRBJ2-7; D is uncertain. V dropped 0 bases and J dropped 6 bases, with 15 bases sitting between them. The length of the CDR3 is 15 residues. Germline values: CDR1 SEHNR, CDR2 FQNEAQ (reference sequence). This chain's CDR3 is CASSLAGYGAFEQYF. The CDR3 bases are TGTGCCAGCAGCTTAGCCGGCTACGGCGCTTTCGAGCAGTACTTC.

The chain couples TRBV27 to TRBJ2-7; D call uncertain. The V end was cut by 2 bases, the J end by 1 base, with 9 bases between. The germline CDR1 and CDR2 sequences are MNHEY and SMNVEV (reference sequence). The CDR3 runs to 14 residues. The CDR3 coding sequence is TGTGCCAGCAGTTTAACCCCAGCATCCTACGAGCAGTACTTC. Residues: CASSLTPASYEQYF.

This clone has a single count. The genes are TRBV7-8 and TRBJ1-3, with 7 positions matching TRBD1. Unmatched junction bases numbered 15, after V lost 4 bases and J lost 3 bases. Germline V gene sequence: CDR1 SGHVS, CDR2 FQNEAQ. The CDR3 is made up of 18 amino acids. Here the CDR3 reads CASSYWDRGRTFGNTIYF. CDR3 in DNA: TGTGCCAGCAGCTATTGGGACAGAGGCAGAACCTTTGGAAACACCATATATTTT.

The chain employs TRBV7-5 and TRBJ2-2. TRBV7-5 is marked as a pseudogene. CDR3 size: 13 residues. The CDR3 DNA sequence: TGTGTCAGAAGCTTAGAGAACACCGGGGAGCTGTTTTTT. This gives the protein CVRSLENTGELFF.

The chain carries TRBV28 and TRBJ2-1; perhaps TRBD1 as D (7 bases). Germline V gene sequence: CDR1 MDHEN, CDR2 SYDVKM. The CDR3 is 13 amino acids. V dropped 5 bases and J dropped 9 bases, with 14 bases sitting between them. CDR3 region: CASSPTGEAEQFF. CDR3 in DNA: TGTGCCAGCAGTCCCACAGGGGAGGCTGAGCAGTTCTTC. Full variable domain (missing parts from reference TRBV28 and TRBJ2-1): DVKVTQSSRYLVKRTGEKVFLECVQDMDHENMFWYRQDPGLGLRLIYFSYDVKMKEKGDIPEGYSVSREKKERFSLILESASTNQTSMYLCASSPTGEAEQFFGPGTRLTVL.

Concerning this clone: A single base separates this from a much larger clone, so it may be a read error. The gene calls are TRBV11-3 and TRBJ2-7; no clear D gene. The germline V gene encodes CDR1 SGHNT and CDR2 YENEEA. The CDR3 sequence is 13 residues long. V lost 5 bases and J 0 bases, leaving 8 bases between the germline ends. The CDR3 reads CASSPGRSYEQYF. DNA for the CDR3: TGTGCCAGCAGCCCCGGGCGCTCCTACGAGCAGTACTTC.